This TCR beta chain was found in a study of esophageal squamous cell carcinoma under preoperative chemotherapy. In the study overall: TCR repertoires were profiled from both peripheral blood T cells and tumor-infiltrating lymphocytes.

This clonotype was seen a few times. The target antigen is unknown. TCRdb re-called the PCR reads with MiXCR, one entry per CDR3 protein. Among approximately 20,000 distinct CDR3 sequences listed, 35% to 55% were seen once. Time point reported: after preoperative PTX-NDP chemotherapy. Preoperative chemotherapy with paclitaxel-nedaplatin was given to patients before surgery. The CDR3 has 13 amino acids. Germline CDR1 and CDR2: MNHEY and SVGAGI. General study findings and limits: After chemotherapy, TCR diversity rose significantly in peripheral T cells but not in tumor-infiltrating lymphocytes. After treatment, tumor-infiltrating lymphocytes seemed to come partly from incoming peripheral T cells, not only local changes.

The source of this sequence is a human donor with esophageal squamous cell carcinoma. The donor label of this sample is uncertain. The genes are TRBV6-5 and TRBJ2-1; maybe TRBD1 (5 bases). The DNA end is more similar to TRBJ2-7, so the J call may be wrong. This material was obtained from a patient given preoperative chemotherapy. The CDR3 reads CASSSSRVEEQYF. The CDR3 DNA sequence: TGTGCCAGCAGTTCAAGCAGGGTAGAAGAGCAGTACTTC.